Following are 31 T cell receptor beta chains from one sample sequenced in a study of a mutant IDH1 vaccine in newly diagnosed glioma. Method: immunoSEQ multiplex PCR; TCRdb's copy keeps in-frame clones and lacks some. This sample has tens of thousands of clones, with approximately 86% found just once. The time point is: week 35, safety follow-up. Topical imiquimod accompanied each vaccine dose, which consisted of 300 ug of mutant IDH1 20-mer peptide. These TCRs are of unknown antigen specificity. The sample consisted of PBMCs, taken from a glioma patient whose treatment included an IDH1 peptide vaccine. The receptors derive from a young man with glioma.

V usage is TRBV10-3 and J usage is TRBJ2-7; D gene unclear. This CDR3 spans 16 amino acids. The V gene lost 1 base and the J gene lost 2 bases, with 15 bases spanning the gap. Germline V CDR1 and CDR2: ENHRY, SYGVKD. The DNA for the CDR3 is TGTGCCATCAGTGAGTATGCATCCAACCTTCCCTACGAGCAGTACTTC. As protein: CAISEYASNLPYEQYF.

The rearrangement uses TRBV7-3 and TRBJ2-1, with D perhaps given as TRBD1 or TRBD2 (6 bases each). Germline CDR1 is SGHTA and CDR2 is FQGTGA. The CDR3 totals 16 residues. The germline V and J ends were trimmed by 1 base and 7 bases, with 17 bases remaining between them. CDR3 nucleotides: TGTGCCAGCAGCTTAATCCGACAGGAGGGGAAAAATGAGCAGTTCTTC. It yields the protein CASSLIRQEGKNEQFF.

The gene calls are TRBV2 and TRBJ2-2, with D possibly matching TRBD1 (5 bases). The CDR3 extends over 18 amino acids. Looked up from germline, CDR1 is SNHLY and CDR2 is FYNNEI. Trimming removed 1 base at V and 0 bases at J, with 15 bases between. CDR3 in amino acids: CASSEGVGVYANTGELFF. The DNA of the CDR3 is TGTGCCAGCAGTGAAGGTGTAGGGGTTTACGCGAACACCGGGGAGCTGTTTTTT.

The rearrangement joins TRBV15 to TRBJ2-3, with a weak D call TRBD2 (5 bases). This CDR3 region has 17 residues. Germline lookup yields CDR1 LNHNV and CDR2 YYDKDF (reference sequence). V gave up 0 bases and J gave up 0 bases, with 13 bases separating them. In nucleotides, the CDR3 is TGTGCCACCAGCAGAGATCAGGACTTCTATAGCACAGATACGCAGTATTTT. This codes for CATSRDQDFYSTDTQYF. The variable domain in full, completed from reference TRBV15 and TRBJ2-3, reads DAMVIQNPRYQVTQFGKPVTLSCSQTLNHNVMYWYQQKSSQAPKLLFHYYDKDFNNEADTPDNFQSRRPNTSFCFLDIRSPGLGDTAMYLCATSRDQDFYSTDTQYFGPGTRLTVL.

The rearrangement uses TRBV4-1 and TRBJ1-2, with TRBD1 matching over 10 bases. This CDR3 is built from 14 residues. CDR1 and CDR2 (germline): MGHRA, YSYEKL. Trimming cost V 3 bases and J 4 bases; bases outside gene matches: 2. The CDR3 reads CASSQGQGSYGYTF. The CDR3 coding sequence is TGCGCCAGCAGCCAGGGACAGGGGAGCTATGGCTACACCTTC.

This clone occurred once. CDR3 region: CASSLVSGGRGEQFF. Written as DNA, the CDR3 is TGTGCCAGCAGCCTCGTTAGCGGGGGGCGGGGTGAGCAGTTCTTC. The chain joins TRBV7-2 to TRBJ2-1; TRBD2 aligns across 10 bases. The V segment lost 5 bases and the J segment 9 bases; nucleotides outside the gene matches: 10. This CDR3 is 15 amino acids long. Germline V gene sequence: CDR1 SGHTA, CDR2 FQGNSA.

The V gene is TRBV28, the J gene TRBJ1-5; 9 bases map to TRBD1. V was pared by 6 bases and J by 4 bases, with 7 bases of the junction left unmatched. The CDR3 totals 15 residues. Per the germline V gene, CDR1 is MDHEN and CDR2 is SYDVKM. This CDR3 is CASRMTGGGNQPQHF. In nucleotides, the CDR3 is TGTGCCAGCAGGATGACAGGGGGTGGGAATCAGCCCCAGCATTTT.

The chain links TRBV7-2 to TRBJ2-1; possibly TRBD1 for D (6 bases). Germline CDR1 reads SGHTA; CDR2 reads FQGNSA. V shed 1 base and J shed 9 bases, with 16 bases lying between them. This CDR3 has 15 residues. The CDR3 coding sequence is TGTGCCAGCAGCTTAGTTAGGGGGAGCCAGGGTGAGCAGTTCTTC. It codes for CASSLVRGSQGEQFF.

The CDR3: CASSPSSGSGDEQFF. As DNA, the CDR3 is TGTGCCAGCAGCCCATCTAGCGGGAGTGGCGATGAGCAGTTCTTC. The chain links TRBV7-7 to TRBJ2-1, with TRBD2 matching 10 bases. CDR3 length equals 15 residues. The V segment lost 5 bases and the J segment 8 bases; nucleotides outside the gene matches: 9. Germline values: CDR1 SSHAT, CDR2 FNYEAQ (reference sequence).

The CDR3, as DNA: TGTGCCAGCACCCACCCGTCGACAGGGAGAAATGAAAAACTGTTTTTT. As protein: CASTHPSTGRNEKLFF. This chain links TRBV27 with TRBJ1-4, with TRBD1 identical over 7 bases. Germline V CDR1 and CDR2: MNHEY, SMNVEV (reference sequence). J gave up 5 bases and V 7 bases, and 13 bases lay outside the gene matches. CDR3 length equals 16 residues.

The CDR3 nucleotides are TGTGCCAGCAGTTACTTGGGGGGCTCTGGCTACACCTTC. It specifies CASSYLGGSGYTF. The chain links TRBV6-5 to TRBJ1-2; D is possibly TRBD1 (6 bases). Trimming left V 1 base short and J 7 bases short, with 10 bases between. This CDR3 contains 13 residues. Germline CDR1 MNHEY, CDR2 SVGAGI.

The chain joins TRBV27 to TRBJ2-3; D may match TRBD1 or TRBD2 (5 bases each). V was shortened by 4 bases and J by 2 bases, with 10 bases between the two germline ends. The CDR3 length is 14 residues. CDR1 is MNHEY and CDR2 is SMNVEV in the germline V gene (reference sequence). The CDR3 nucleotides are TGTGCCAGCAGTTGGGACCGAAACACAGATACGCAGTATTTT. Translation gives CASSWDRNTDTQYF.

The chain's CDR3 is CAINGGGNTIYF. The CDR3 coding sequence is TGTGCCATAAACGGTGGTGGAAACACCATATATTTT. The rearrangement joins TRBV10-3 to TRBJ1-3; unclear D gene. CDR3 length: 12 amino acids. Germline CDR1 is ENHRY and CDR2 is SYGVKD. The germline V and J ends were trimmed by 9 bases and 3 bases, with 9 bases remaining between them.

This sequence joins TRBV30 and TRBJ2-2; TRBD1 agrees at 7 bases. This CDR3 region has 14 residues. The trim removed 6 bases at V and 8 bases at J, leaving 12 bases unmatched. Germline V CDR1 and CDR2: GTSNPN, SVGIG (reference sequence). In DNA, the CDR3 is TGTGCCTGCCTCCCGGACGACAGGGTAGGGGAGCTGTTTTTT. Residues: CACLPDDRVGELFF.

This clone was observed a single time. The V gene is TRBV6-5, the J gene TRBJ1-2; TRBD1 matches at 7 bases. Per the germline V gene, CDR1 is MNHEY and CDR2 is SVGAGI. The V segment lost 6 bases and the J segment 8 bases; nucleotides outside the gene matches: 9. The CDR3 has 13 residues. The CDR3 DNA reads TGTGCCAGCAGGGTACAGGGGATGGGCGGCTACACCTTC. It is translated as CASRVQGMGGYTF.

The rearrangement joins TRBV5-1 to TRBJ1-5; 9 bases are shared with TRBD1. Germline-derived CDR1 and CDR2 are SGHRS and YFSETQ. The CDR3 covers 14 residues. V shed 0 bases, J shed 5 bases, and the junction held 0 bases outside the gene matches. CDR3 region: CASSLGTGDQPQHF. CDR3 DNA: TGCGCCAGCAGCTTGGGGACAGGGGATCAGCCCCAGCATTTT.

The chain couples TRBV7-6 to TRBJ2-7, with D perhaps TRBD1 or TRBD2 (5 bases each). The V gene lost 3 bases and the J gene lost 4 bases, with 16 bases spanning the gap. CDR3 length: 15 residues. Germline CDR1 is SGHVS and CDR2 is FNYEAQ. CDR3 region: CASSLGDAGGYEQYF. The CDR3 coding sequence is TGTGCCAGCAGCTTGGGGGACGCGGGCGGGTACGAGCAGTACTTC. Filled out from reference TRBV7-6 and TRBJ2-7, the complete variable domain reads GAGVSQSPRYKVTKRGQDVALRCDPISGHVSLYWYRQALGQGPEFLTYFNYEAQQDKSGLPNDRFSAERPEGSISTLTIQRTEQRDSAMYRCASSLGDAGGYEQYFGPGTRLTVT.

This rearrangement joins TRBV28 to TRBJ2-5, with 8 nucleotides matching TRBD1. Germline lookup yields CDR1 MDHEN and CDR2 SYDVKM. Trimming at V came to 6 bases and at J to 5 bases, leaving 11 bases not matched to a gene. The CDR3 loop spans 15 amino acids. CDR3 sequence (DNA): TGTGCCAGCAGCCCCCCGACAGGGGCTGGGGAGACCCAGTACTTC. This translates into CASSPPTGAGETQYF.

V usage is TRBV19 and J usage is TRBJ1-2; D is unresolved. Germline CDR1 reads LNHDA; CDR2 reads SQIVND (reference sequence). The CDR3 is made up of 16 amino acids. With 5 bases removed from V and 3 bases from J, the gap between germline ends came to 19 bases. The CDR3 nucleotides read TGTGCCAGTAGTCCAAAGACTAGACCTAGTCACTATGGCTACACCTTC. This translates into CASSPKTRPSHYGYTF.

The V and J genes are TRBV7-2 and TRBJ1-4, with D unclear. The V and J ends lost 6 bases and 4 bases respectively, with 12 bases between them. Germline lookup yields CDR1 SGHTA and CDR2 FQGNSA. CDR3 length: 14 residues. The CDR3 sequence: CASRLSQNNEKLFF. The CDR3 region has the DNA TGTGCCAGCAGACTATCGCAGAATAATGAAAAACTGTTTTTT.

J is TRBJ1-2 and V is TRBV9; D remains unclear. The germline V and J ends were trimmed by 0 bases and 7 bases, with 19 bases remaining between them. The CDR3 is made up of 16 amino acids. Germline values: CDR1 SGDLS, CDR2 YYNGEE. CDR3 in amino acids: CASSVGENEWVAGYTF. The CDR3 nucleotides read TGTGCCAGCAGCGTAGGGGAGAACGAGTGGGTGGCTGGCTACACCTTC.

The rearrangement links TRBV6-5 to TRBJ1-1, with unresolved D. Germline CDR1 and CDR2: MNHEY and SVGAGI. This CDR3 is 11 amino acids long. Trimming removed 2 bases at V and 5 bases at J, with 3 bases between. CDR3: CASSYRTEAFF. Written as DNA, the CDR3 is TGTGCCAGCAGTTACAGGACTGAAGCTTTCTTT.

The genes are TRBV27 and TRBJ2-1, with D possibly matching TRBD2 (5 bases). Germline CDR1 reads MNHEY; CDR2 reads SMNVEV (reference sequence). The CDR3 totals 16 residues. Trimming stripped 0 bases from V and 0 bases from J, with 9 bases between. CDR3 region: CASSLSPGSSYNEQFF. The CDR3 DNA follows: TGTGCCAGCAGTTTATCTCCGGGGAGCTCCTACAATGAGCAGTTCTTC.

V usage is TRBV6-5 and J usage is TRBJ1-1; possible D gene TRBD1, 6 bases. Germline CDR1 and CDR2: MNHEY and SVGAGI. The germline V and J ends were trimmed by 5 bases and 4 bases, with 14 bases remaining between them. This CDR3 has 14 amino acids. This CDR3 reads CASSPGWTATEAFF. The DNA of the CDR3 is TGTGCCAGCAGTCCCGGATGGACAGCCACTGAAGCTTTCTTT.

The J gene is TRBJ1-1, the V gene TRBV6-5; 9 nucleotides match TRBD1. The germline gives CDR1 MNHEY, CDR2 SVGAGI. V trimming: 2 bases; J trimming: 4 bases; junction bases outside the gene matches: 5. This CDR3 region has 15 residues. The CDR3 is CASSYNLQGATEAFF. The CDR3 DNA sequence: TGTGCCAGCAGTTACAATCTACAGGGGGCCACTGAAGCTTTCTTT.

The chain joins TRBV14 to TRBJ2-7; 12 bases agree with TRBD2. This CDR3 region has 15 residues. Germline assignment: CDR1 SGHDN and CDR2 FVKESK. V shed 1 base and J 6 bases; nucleotides not matched to a gene: 4. In nucleotides, the CDR3 is TGTGCCAGCAGCCAAGGACTAGCGGGAGCGCGCGAGCAGTACTTC. This translates into CASSQGLAGAREQYF.

This chain links TRBV5-1 with TRBJ2-2; D may be TRBD2 (5 bases). The CDR3 spans 16 residues. V was cut by 4 bases and J by 4 bases, with 17 bases left in between. The germline gives CDR1 SGHRS, CDR2 YFSETQ. Here the CDR3 DNA reads TGCGCCAGCAGCCTCCTTGGGCGGGCGAGCACCGGGGAGCTGTTTTTT. Amino acid sequence: CASSLLGRASTGELFF.

The chain links TRBV7-3 to TRBJ2-2; 13 bases agree with TRBD2. The ends lost 2 bases at V and 4 bases at J; junction bases unmatched: 1. This CDR3 contains 16 residues. The V gene's germline CDR1 is SGHTA and CDR2 FQGTGA. Written as DNA, the CDR3 is TGTGCCAGCAGCTTAGGACTAGCGGGAGCCACCGGGGAGCTGTTTTTT. Its translation is CASSLGLAGATGELFF.

CDR3 protein: CASSLSRGAQYF. DNA of the CDR3: TGTGCCAGCAGCTTGTCACGGGGGGCCCAGTACTTC. The chain carries TRBV7-9 and TRBJ2-5; 7 bases map to TRBD2. Germline CDR1 reads SEHNR; CDR2 reads FQNEAQ (reference sequence). The V gene end was trimmed by 3 bases and the J gene end by 9 bases; junction bases not matched to a gene: 4. The CDR3 sequence is 12 residues long.

This sequence joins TRBV18 and TRBJ1-1, with D unclear. Looked up from germline, CDR1 is KGHSH and CDR2 is LQKENI. The V and J ends lost 2 bases and 4 bases respectively, with 5 bases between them. This CDR3 contains 12 residues. Here the CDR3 DNA reads TGTGCCAGCTCACCAGAAGGCACTGAAGCTTTCTTT. Encoded protein: CASSPEGTEAFF.

This rearrangement joins TRBV10-3 to TRBJ1-5; 8 nucleotides align to TRBD1. V lost 3 bases, J lost 3 bases, and 4 bases stayed unmatched. This CDR3 comprises 15 residues. Per germline, CDR1 ENHRY and CDR2 SYGVKD. CDR3 amino acids: CAISEGTGDNQPQHF. In DNA, the CDR3 is TGTGCCATCAGTGAAGGGACAGGAGACAATCAGCCCCAGCATTTT.